This TCR beta chain emerged from a study of CD8 T cells in Susac syndrome. Reverse transcription used about 0.45 to 1 ug RNA and random hexamers. Across 54 Vbeta and 13 Jbeta, TCR beta CDR3 was amplified with immunoSEQ multiplex PCR. Each CDR3 protein is one row after TCRdb ran MiXCR on the immunoSEQ multiplex PCR reads. The table has about 200,000 distinct CDR3 sequences, approximately 95% seen once; the top ten hold approximately 0.094%. Negative isolation yielded CD4+ and CD8+ T cells, and FACS enriched TEMRA cells. Trimming stripped 4 bases from V and 0 bases from J, with 10 bases between. Germline V gene data show CDR1 as DFQATT and CDR2 as SNEGSKA (reference sequence). There are 13 residues in the CDR3.

Specimen: CD4+ T cells from PBMCs. The chain carries TRBV20-1 and TRBJ2-7; D may correspond to TRBD1 or TRBD2 (5 bases each). The source is a human donor in good health. The CDR3 sequence is CSATSGRSYEQYF. CDR3 DNA: TGCAGTGCTACCTCGGGGCGCTCCTACGAGCAGTACTTC.